The 10 T cell receptor beta chains below were found in one sample sequenced in a study of T-cell reconstitution after alpha-beta-depleted transplantation in children. A library of TCRbeta sequences, prepared with unique molecular identifiers, was generated. TCRdb re-derived calls from the PCR reads in MiXCR, one entry per CDR3 protein. The data hold roughly 300,000 distinct CDR3 sequences, with 11% observed a single time. The starting material was peripheral blood, obtained 180 days after TCRalphabeta/CD19-depleted stem cell transplant. Every receptor here comes from a male patient between 2 and 15 years old who had a stem cell transplant for chronic granulomatous disease, so the T cells may come from the graft donor.

Ten or more counts support this clonotype. The chain joins TRBV9 to TRBJ1-1, with D possibly TRBD1 on 5 matching bases. The CDR3 totals 15 residues. Between the trimmed V and J ends, which lost 0 bases and 1 base, there was a span of 10 bases. Germline V gives CDR1 SGDLS, CDR2 YYNGEE. Here the CDR3 reads CASSVGTSGNTEAFF. The CDR3 DNA reads TGTGCCAGCAGCGTAGGGACATCTGGGAACACTGAAGCTTTCTTT.

This clonotype was recorded at least ten times. This chain links TRBV7-8 with TRBJ2-3; D gene uncertain. CDR1 is SGHVS, CDR2 FQNEAQ, per germline. Trimming shortened V by 5 bases and J by 6 bases, and 6 bases separated the two germline ends. CDR3 length: 11 residues. CDR3 sequence reads: CASSAEDTQYF. For the CDR3, the DNA is TGTGCCAGCAGCGCGGAGGATACGCAGTATTTT.

This clonotype was seen at least ten times. The genes are TRBV29-1 and TRBJ1-2; 8 positions agree with TRBD1. The V segment lost 8 bases and the J segment 4 bases; nucleotides outside the gene matches: 9. The germline V gene encodes CDR1 SQVTM and CDR2 ANQGSEA. The CDR3 length is 13 residues. The DNA of the CDR3 is TGCAGCATTGGAGGCGACAGGGGCTATGGCTACACCTTC. Protein product: CSIGGDRGYGYTF. Complete variable domain (other parts from reference TRBV29-1 and TRBJ1-2): SAVISQKPSRDICQRGTSLTIQCQVDSQVTMMFWYRQQPGQSLTLIATANQGSEATYESGFVIDKFPISRPNLTFSTLTVSNMSPEDSSIYLCSIGGDRGYGYTFGSGTRLTVV.

This clonotype appeared many times. The V gene is TRBV27, the J gene TRBJ1-5; D unresolved. Trimming removed 0 bases from V and 1 base from J, with 10 bases in between. The CDR3 length is 16 residues. Germline CDR1 and CDR2: MNHEY and SMNVEV (reference sequence). Here the CDR3 DNA reads TGTGCCAGCAGTTTATCGGGCGGATACAGCAATCAGCCCCAGCATTTT. Protein sequence: CASSLSGGYSNQPQHF.

This clonotype was detected many times. The rearrangement joins TRBV28 to TRBJ2-5; 7 bases line up with TRBD2. Unmatched junction bases numbered 8, after V lost 1 base and J lost 3 bases. CDR3 length: 16 residues. Per the germline V gene, CDR1 is MDHEN and CDR2 is SYDVKM. CDR3 sequence: CASSLSPGAGEETQYF. For the CDR3, the DNA is TGTGCCAGCAGTTTATCCCCTGGGGCGGGAGAAGAGACCCAGTACTTC.

This clonotype was seen repeatedly, ten times or more. The V and J genes are TRBV13 and TRBJ2-1, with 8 bases identical to TRBD2. The CDR3 is 19 amino acids. V lost 5 bases and J lost 0; bases outside the gene matches: 15. Germline lookup yields CDR1 PRHDT and CDR2 FYEKMQ (reference sequence). CDR3 loop: CASSVAGAGEGSSYNEQFF. CDR3 in DNA: TGTGCCAGCAGCGTCGCGGGAGCGGGAGAAGGCAGCTCCTACAATGAGCAGTTCTTC. The variable domain in full, with the rest retrieved from reference TRBV13 and TRBJ2-1, is AAGVIQSPRHLIKEKRETATLKCYPIPRHDTVYWYQQGPGQDPQFLISFYEKMQSDKGSIPDRFSAQQFSDYHSELNMSSLELGDSALYFCASSVAGAGEGSSYNEQFFGPGTRLTVL.

This clonotype was recorded at least ten times. The V gene is TRBV12-3 or TRBV12-4, the J gene TRBJ2-3; no firm D call. The CDR3 contains 15 residues. The V end was cut by 6 bases, the J end by 0 bases, with 13 bases between. The CDR3 DNA is TGTGCCAGCAGCCGCGAAGCGCTAAGCACAGATACGCAGTATTTT. It translates to CASSREALSTDTQYF.

This clonotype was counted ten times or more. The chain couples TRBV7-2 to TRBJ2-5, with 11 bases identical to TRBD2. Germline CDR1 SGHTA, CDR2 FQGNSA. The CDR3 length is 16 residues. The ends lost 5 bases at V and 5 bases at J; junction bases unmatched: 10. DNA for the CDR3: TGTGCCAGCAGCAGAGGGCCTTTAGCGGGGGGGGAGACCCAGTACTTC. Translated: CASSRGPLAGGETQYF.

To note about this clonotype: A much larger clone lies a single base off, so this may be a read error. The chain carries TRBV4-3 and TRBJ2-1; D is ambiguous. The V and J ends lost 1 base and 1 base respectively, with 5 bases between them. The CDR3 has 14 amino acids. CDR1 and CDR2 (germline): LGHNA, YSLEER. CDR3 sequence: CASSQALSYNEQFF. The DNA for the CDR3 is TGCGCCAGCAGCCAAGCCCTATCCTACAATGAGCAGTTCTTC.

This clonotype was seen more than once but under ten times. The rearrangement uses TRBV5-1 and TRBJ1-1; TRBD1 matches at 7 bases. V lost 7 bases to trimming and J lost 9 bases; unmatched junction nucleotides: 12. The CDR3 extends over 13 amino acids. Germline loops: CDR1 SGHRS, CDR2 YFSETQ. CDR3 nucleotides: TGCGCCAGCGCGCCCAGGGGGGGTATACAAGCTTTCTTT. Protein: CASAPRGGIQAFF.